This entry features one T cell receptor (beta chain) sequence. This record belongs to a study of blood T cell repertoires in COVID-19. Study background: Sites across the United States, Italy and Spain contributed samples from acute and convalescent COVID-19. Nucleic acid was either cDNA or gDNA, and it came from T cells, B-cell-depleted T cells, or PBMCs.

Original analysis: Estimated nucleated cell counts came from reference gene primer amplification. Generated by immunoSEQ multiplex PCR, the TCRdb table keeps only in-frame clones and is missing some. D and trimming come from the DNA, and the V and J calls and clone size come from that table. The table records about 120,000 clones, 70% to 80% of them present only once. Sequenced sample: peripheral blood. The sequence came from a man in his forties or fifties with active or convalescent COVID-19.

The CDR3 coding sequence is TGTGCCAGCAGCTACGGGACAGGGGGCTCCTATAATTCACCCCTCCACTTT. The encoded protein is CASSYGTGGSYNSPLHF. The V and J genes are TRBV5-6 and TRBJ1-6; 11 bases match TRBD1. Trimming at V came to 3 bases and at J to 0 bases, leaving 2 bases not matched to a gene. The CDR3 has 17 amino acids. The germline gives CDR1 SGHDT, CDR2 YYEEEE.